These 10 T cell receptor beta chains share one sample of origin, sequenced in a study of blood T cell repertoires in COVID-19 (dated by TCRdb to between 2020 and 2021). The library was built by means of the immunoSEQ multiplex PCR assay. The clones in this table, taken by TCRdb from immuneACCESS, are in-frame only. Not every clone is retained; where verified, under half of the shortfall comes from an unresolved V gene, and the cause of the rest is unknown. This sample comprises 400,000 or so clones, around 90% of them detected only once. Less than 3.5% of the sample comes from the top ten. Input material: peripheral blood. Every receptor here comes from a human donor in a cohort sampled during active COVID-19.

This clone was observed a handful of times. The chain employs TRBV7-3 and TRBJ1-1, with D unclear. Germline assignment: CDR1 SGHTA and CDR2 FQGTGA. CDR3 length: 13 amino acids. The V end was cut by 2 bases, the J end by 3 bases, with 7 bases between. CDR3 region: CASSLLRDTEAFF. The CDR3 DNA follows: TGTGCCAGCAGCTTACTGCGGGACACTGAAGCTTTCTTT.

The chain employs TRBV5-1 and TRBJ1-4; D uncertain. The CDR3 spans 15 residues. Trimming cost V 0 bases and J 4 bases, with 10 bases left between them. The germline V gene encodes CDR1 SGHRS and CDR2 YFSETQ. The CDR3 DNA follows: TGCGCCAGCAGCTTGGATGGCGGCTTTAATGAAAAACTGTTTTTT. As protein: CASSLDGGFNEKLFF.

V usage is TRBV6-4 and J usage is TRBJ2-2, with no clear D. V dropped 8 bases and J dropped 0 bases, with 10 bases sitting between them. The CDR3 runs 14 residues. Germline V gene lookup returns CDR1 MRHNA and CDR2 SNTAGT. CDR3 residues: CASGPGANTGELFF. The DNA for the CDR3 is TGTGCCAGCGGGCCCGGTGCGAACACCGGGGAGCTGTTTTTT.

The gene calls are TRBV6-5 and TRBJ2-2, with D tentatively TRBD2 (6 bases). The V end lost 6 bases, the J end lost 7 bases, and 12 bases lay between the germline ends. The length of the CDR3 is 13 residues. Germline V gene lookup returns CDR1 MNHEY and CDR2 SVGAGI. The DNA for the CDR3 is TGTGCCAGCAGGGAGGGATCCCACGGGGAGCTGTTTTTT. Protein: CASREGSHGELFF.

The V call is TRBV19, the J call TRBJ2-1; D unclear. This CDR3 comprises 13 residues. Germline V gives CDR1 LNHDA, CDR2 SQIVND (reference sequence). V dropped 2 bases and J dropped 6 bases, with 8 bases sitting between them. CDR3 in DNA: TGTGCCAGTAGTATAAATAGCCTCAATGAGCAGTTCTTC. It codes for CASSINSLNEQFF.

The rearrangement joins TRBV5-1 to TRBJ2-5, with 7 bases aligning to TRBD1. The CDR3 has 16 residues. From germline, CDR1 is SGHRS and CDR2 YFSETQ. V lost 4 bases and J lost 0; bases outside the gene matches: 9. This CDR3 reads CASSLGTVPYQETQYF. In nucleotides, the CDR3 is TGCGCCAGCAGCCTGGGGACAGTACCGTACCAAGAGACCCAGTACTTC. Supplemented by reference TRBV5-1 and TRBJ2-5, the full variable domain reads KAGVTQTPRYLIKTRGQQVTLSCSPISGHRSVSWYQQTPGQGLQFLFEYFSETQRNKGNFPGRFSGRQFSNSRSEMNVSTLELGDSALYLCASSLGTVPYQETQYFGPGTRLLVL.

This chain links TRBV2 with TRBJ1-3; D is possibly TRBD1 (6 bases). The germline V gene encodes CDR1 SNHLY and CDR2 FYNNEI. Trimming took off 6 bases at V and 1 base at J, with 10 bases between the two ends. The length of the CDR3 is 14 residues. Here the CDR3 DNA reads TGTGCCAGCAGGATCAGGGGTTCTGGAAACACCATATATTTT. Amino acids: CASRIRGSGNTIYF.

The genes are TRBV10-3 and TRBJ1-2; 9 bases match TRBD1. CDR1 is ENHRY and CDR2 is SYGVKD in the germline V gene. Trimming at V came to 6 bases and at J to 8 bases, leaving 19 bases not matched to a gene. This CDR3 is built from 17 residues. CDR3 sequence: CAISPARGTGLVRGYTF. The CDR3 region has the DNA TGTGCCATCAGCCCAGCTCGAGGGACAGGGTTGGTGAGAGGCTACACCTTC.

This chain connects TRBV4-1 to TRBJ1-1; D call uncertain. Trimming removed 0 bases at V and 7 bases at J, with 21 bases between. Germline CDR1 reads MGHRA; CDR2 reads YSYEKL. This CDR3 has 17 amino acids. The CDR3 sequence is CASSQEVRRGETDEAFF. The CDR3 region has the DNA TGCGCCAGCAGCCAAGAAGTACGTCGTGGGGAGACTGATGAAGCTTTCTTT.

The chain's CDR3 is CAWSRGTEVPEAFF. CDR3 bases: TGTGCCTGGAGTCGCGGGACAGAGGTCCCTGAAGCTTTCTTT. The chain links TRBV30 to TRBJ1-1, with 7 nucleotides matching TRBD1. V was clipped by 2 bases and J by 6 bases; unmatched bases: 9. Germline CDR1 and CDR2: GTSNPN and SVGIG (reference sequence). This CDR3 region has 14 residues.